One and the same sample provided the 32 T cell receptor beta chains below, sequenced in a study of T cell responses to AZD1222 COVID-19 vaccine. TCRdb's table, derived via immunoSEQ multiplex PCR, lists solely in-frame clones and lacks some. The data show under 100,000 clones, with around 92% seen just once and approximately 6.5% held by the top ten. Material: peripheral blood, obtained on day 0 of MenACWY control vaccination. These TCRs come from an adult in good health.

The chain is built from TRBV24-1 and TRBJ2-5; 7 nucleotides line up with TRBD2. CDR3 length: 18 amino acids. V lost 3 bases, J lost 2 bases, and 14 bases stayed unmatched. Germline lookup yields CDR1 KGHDR and CDR2 SFDVKD. CDR3 protein: CATSDPTGGGGRQETQYF. CDR3 DNA: TGTGCCACCAGTGATCCCACGGGGGGTGGGGGTCGACAAGAGACCCAGTACTTC.

The chain recombines TRBV5-4 with TRBJ1-2; D is undetermined. The V gene lost 4 bases and the J gene lost 8 bases, with 15 bases spanning the gap. Germline values: CDR1 SGHNT, CDR2 YYREEE (reference sequence). The CDR3 extends over 13 amino acids. CDR3 DNA sequence: TGTGCCAGCAGCCCGGAAATTGGTCGCGGCTACACCTTC. It translates to CASSPEIGRGYTF.

The chain employs TRBV7-2 and TRBJ1-2; TRBD1 aligns across 8 bases. With 5 bases clipped from V and 3 bases from J, the junction kept 8 bases outside the gene matches. The germline gives CDR1 SGHTA, CDR2 FQGNSA. The CDR3 runs 15 residues. The CDR3 sequence: CASSPRTGSYYGYTF. The CDR3 DNA reads as TGTGCCAGCAGCCCAAGGACAGGGAGCTACTATGGCTACACCTTC.

V usage is TRBV28 and J usage is TRBJ1-5; no clear D gene. The germline V gene encodes CDR1 MDHEN and CDR2 SYDVKM. V was cut by 7 bases and J by 7 bases, with 8 bases left in between. The CDR3 has 11 amino acids. The CDR3 DNA reads as TGTGCCAGCAATTCAAGGCAGCCCCAGCATTTT. This translates into CASNSRQPQHF.

This clone was counted once. The V and J genes are TRBV9 and TRBJ2-4; a possible D gene is TRBD1 (5 bases). This CDR3 has 15 residues. The germline V and J ends were trimmed by 1 base and 4 bases, with 12 bases remaining between them. Germline loops: CDR1 SGDLS, CDR2 YYNGEE. CDR3 DNA sequence: TGTGCCAGCAGCGTATCAGGGCAGCCGAAAAACATTCAGTACTTC. Its translation: CASSVSGQPKNIQYF.

The chain employs TRBV7-2 and TRBJ2-5, with unresolved D. The germline CDR1 and CDR2 sequences are SGHTA and FQGNSA. The CDR3 is 14 amino acids. The V and J ends lost 2 bases and 2 bases respectively, with 9 bases between them. As DNA, the CDR3 is TGTGCCAGCAGCTTACTGATGGGGCAAGAGACCCAGTACTTC. This codes for CASSLLMGQETQYF.

The gene calls are TRBV3-1 (or the pseudogene TRBV3-2) and TRBJ2-3, with TRBD2 as a possible D gene (5 bases). V gave up 0 bases and J gave up 3 bases, with 10 bases separating them. Looked up from germline, CDR1 is LGHDT and CDR2 is YNNKEL (reference sequence). This CDR3 region has 15 residues. CDR3 protein: CASSQERVQTDTQYF. The CDR3 bases are TGTGCCAGCAGCCAAGAGCGGGTTCAGACAGATACGCAGTATTTT.

V and J are TRBV28 and TRBJ2-4, with D possibly matching TRBD1 (6 bases). There are 16 residues in the CDR3. Germline CDR1 and CDR2: MDHEN and SYDVKM. Deletions cut 6 bases from V and 3 bases from J, with 18 bases between. The CDR3, as DNA: TGTGCCAGCAGCCTCTTTGGGGGCTTTGTCAAAAACATTCAGTACTTC. Translation: CASSLFGGFVKNIQYF.

The chain recombines TRBV15 with TRBJ2-3; TRBD1 is a possible D gene (6 bases). Trimming shortened V by 9 bases and J by 1 base, and 17 bases separated the two germline ends. The germline gives CDR1 LNHNV, CDR2 YYDKDF (reference sequence). This CDR3 region has 15 residues. CDR3 DNA: TGTGCCACAAGATCCGGTCGACAGGGCACAGATACGCAGTATTTT. It specifies CATRSGRQGTDTQYF.

A single count supports this clone. The CDR3: CASSPGDNSGNTIYF. The CDR3 coding sequence is TGTGCCAGTAGCCCTGGGGACAACTCTGGAAACACCATATATTTT. This chain joins TRBV19 and TRBJ1-3, with D perhaps matching TRBD1 (6 bases). V gave up 6 bases and J gave up 0 bases, with 12 bases separating them. The CDR3 sequence is 15 residues long. Germline V gene sequence: CDR1 LNHDA, CDR2 SQIVND (reference sequence).

The chain combines TRBV29-1 with TRBJ2-7, with 9 bases aligning to TRBD1. Per germline, CDR1 SQVTM and CDR2 ANQGSEA. V dropped 2 bases and J dropped 3; count of bases not matched to a gene: 5. The CDR3 consists of 14 residues. CDR3 DNA: TGCAGCGTTGAATTCCAGGACAGGGGCTACGAGCAGTACTTC. Encoded protein: CSVEFQDRGYEQYF.

The V call is TRBV5-1, the J call TRBJ2-1; 9 positions match TRBD1. Germline V gene lookup returns CDR1 SGHRS and CDR2 YFSETQ. The CDR3 sequence is 15 residues long. Trimming removed 0 bases from V and 5 bases from J; junction bases left unmatched: 3. The CDR3 region has the DNA TGCGCCAGCAGCTTGGAGGGACAGGGAAACAATGAGCAGTTCTTC. Encoded protein: CASSLEGQGNNEQFF.

V usage is TRBV7-8 and J usage is TRBJ2-2; D possibly corresponds to TRBD1 (6 bases). With 6 bases removed from V and 5 bases from J, the gap between germline ends came to 7 bases. CDR1 is SGHVS and CDR2 is FQNEAQ in the germline V gene. This CDR3 contains 12 residues. The CDR3 DNA sequence: TGTGCCAGCAGTACAGGGACCGGGGAGCTGTTTTTT. Translation gives CASSTGTGELFF.

To note about this clone: Other DNA sequences in this sample translate to the same CDR3. The chain has TRBV6-5 and TRBJ1-4, with a possible D match to TRBD1 (5 bases). The V gene's germline CDR1 is MNHEY and CDR2 SVGAGI. With 5 bases removed from V and 7 bases from J, the gap between germline ends came to 8 bases. The length of the CDR3 is 12 residues. The CDR3 is CASSTRGEKLFF. The CDR3 coding sequence is TGTGCCAGCAGTACGAGGGGTGAAAAACTGTTTTTT.

The chain carries TRBV18 and TRBJ1-1; D remains unclear. Germline assignment: CDR1 KGHSH and CDR2 LQKENI. The CDR3 totals 16 residues. V lost 4 bases and J 0 bases, leaving 15 bases between the germline ends. As DNA, the CDR3 is TGTGCCAGCTCACTAGGGCTAGTGAGCATGAACACTGAAGCTTTCTTT. Protein: CASSLGLVSMNTEAFF.

The V call is TRBV27, the J call TRBJ1-4; 7 bases line up with TRBD1. V lost 4 bases to trimming and J lost 3 bases; unmatched junction nucleotides: 5. This CDR3 contains 15 residues. Germline CDR1 is MNHEY and CDR2 is SMNVEV (reference sequence). The CDR3 sequence: CASSYRGSANEKLFF. CDR3 sequence (DNA): TGTGCCAGCAGTTACAGGGGTTCAGCTAATGAAAAACTGTTTTTT. Supplemented by reference TRBV27 and TRBJ1-4, the full variable domain reads EAQVTQNPRYLITVTGKKLTVTCSQNMNHEYMSWYRQDPGLGLRQIYYSMNVEVTDKGDVPEGYKVSRKEKRNFPLILESPSPNQTSLYFCASSYRGSANEKLFFGSGTQLSVL.

Written as DNA, the CDR3 is TGTGCCAGCAGCTCCTACAGGGATAAAAATGAAAAACTGTTTTTT. As protein: CASSSYRDKNEKLFF. This chain connects TRBV7-2 to TRBJ1-4; a possible D gene is TRBD1 (6 bases). The V gene's germline CDR1 is SGHTA and CDR2 FQGNSA. The CDR3 contains 15 residues. V lost 4 bases, J lost 5 bases, and 14 bases lay in between.

CDR3 loop: CASSFDSYSLVYNEQFF. CDR3 nucleotides: TGTGCCAGCAGCTTTGACTCTTACAGCCTAGTCTACAATGAGCAGTTCTTC. The chain employs TRBV7-2 and TRBJ2-1; no firm D call. The germline V and J ends were trimmed by 3 bases and 3 bases, with 18 bases remaining between them. Germline V gene lookup returns CDR1 SGHTA and CDR2 FQGNSA. The CDR3 sequence is 17 residues long.

This chain connects TRBV7-3 to TRBJ2-5; D could derive from TRBD1 or TRBD2 (7 bases each). Trimming left V 5 bases short and J 5 bases short, with 12 bases between. The CDR3 is 13 amino acids. Germline assignment: CDR1 SGHTA and CDR2 FQGTGA. The CDR3 coding sequence is TGTGCCAGCAGCAGACAGGGAGGGGAGACCCAGTACTTC. This codes for CASSRQGGETQYF.

This chain connects TRBV19 to TRBJ1-2, with 10 bases identical to TRBD1. The CDR3 is 15 amino acids. Per the germline V gene, CDR1 is LNHDA and CDR2 is SQIVND (reference sequence). Germline trimming cut 5 bases from V and 5 bases from J; bases unmatched to any gene: 8. The CDR3 nucleotides are TGTGCCAGTAGTTCACCCGGGACAGGGGAGTATGGCTACACCTTC. Translating it yields CASSSPGTGEYGYTF.

This clone appeared a single time. The J gene is TRBJ2-7, the V gene TRBV19, with 9 bases fitting TRBD1. Germline CDR1 reads LNHDA; CDR2 reads SQIVND (reference sequence). After removal of 1 base from V and 4 bases from J, the junction contained 2 bases not matched to a gene. The CDR3 runs 14 residues. CDR3 DNA: TGTGCCAGTAGTATAGCGGACAGGGGTTACGAGCAGTACTTC. This codes for CASSIADRGYEQYF. The variable domain in full, completed from reference TRBV19 and TRBJ2-7, reads DGGITQSPKYLFRKEGQNVTLSCEQNLNHDAMYWYRQDPGQGLRLIYYSQIVNDFQKGDIAEGYSVSREKKESFPLTVTSAQKNPTAFYLCASSIADRGYEQYFGPGTRLTVT.

The CDR3 is CASSLPSSGPYGYTF. The CDR3 DNA sequence: TGTGCCAGCAGCTTGCCCAGTTCTGGCCCCTATGGCTACACCTTC. This chain joins TRBV7-9 and TRBJ1-2; D remains unclear. The germline gives CDR1 SEHNR, CDR2 FQNEAQ (reference sequence). The CDR3 loop spans 15 amino acids. Trimming removed 3 bases from V and 4 bases from J, with 15 bases in between.

This clone showed up just once. The chain combines TRBV14 with TRBJ2-1, with 8 positions matching TRBD1. Germline CDR1 SGHDN, CDR2 FVKESK. This CDR3 spans 15 amino acids. J was trimmed by 10 bases and V by 1 base; bases with no gene match: 9. CDR3 sequence (DNA): TGTGCCAGCAGCCAAGTGGGACAGGCCAAGGGGGAGCAGTTCTTC. Translated: CASSQVGQAKGEQFF.

V and J are TRBV19 and TRBJ1-3; weak D call: TRBD1 (5 bases). The CDR3 totals 15 residues. From germline, CDR1 is LNHDA and CDR2 SQIVND (reference sequence). Trimming removed 4 bases at V and 0 bases at J, with 10 bases between. The CDR3 reads CASSTQDLSGNTIYF. The CDR3 DNA follows: TGTGCCAGTAGTACACAGGACCTCTCTGGAAACACCATATATTTT.

A single count supports this clone. V and J are TRBV29-1 and TRBJ1-4; D possibly corresponds to TRBD1 (5 bases). The germline gives CDR1 SQVTM, CDR2 ANQGSEA. The CDR3 has 14 amino acids. Trimming left V 0 bases short and J 10 bases short, with 15 bases between. This CDR3 reads CSVEERTNSGKLFF. The DNA of the CDR3 is TGCAGCGTTGAAGAACGGACAAATAGCGGAAAACTGTTTTTT.

This clone was found once. CDR3 nucleotide sequence: TGTGCCAGTAGTAGGGGGGACTACGAGCAGTACTTC. This translates into CASSRGDYEQYF. This sequence joins TRBV19 and TRBJ2-7; maybe TRBD2 (6 bases). The germline V gene encodes CDR1 LNHDA and CDR2 SQIVND (reference sequence). The CDR3 is made up of 12 amino acids. The germline V and J ends were trimmed by 4 bases and 3 bases, with 7 bases remaining between them.

This sequence joins TRBV18 and TRBJ2-4; D not resolved. Trimming left V 3 bases short and J 1 base short, with 16 bases between. The V gene's germline CDR1 is KGHSH and CDR2 LQKENI. The CDR3 runs to 17 residues. DNA of the CDR3: TGTGCCAGCTCACCTACCGTCGGAGACGGGGCCAAAAACATTCAGTACTTC. Protein: CASSPTVGDGAKNIQYF.

This chain connects TRBV19 to TRBJ1-2; D is undetermined. The V and J ends lost 7 bases and 4 bases respectively, with 16 bases between them. The germline CDR1 and CDR2 sequences are LNHDA and SQIVND (reference sequence). The CDR3 consists of 14 residues. CDR3 sequence (DNA): TGTGCCAGTAACCCTTCGGGCCTCCTCTATGGCTACACCTTC. Residues: CASNPSGLLYGYTF.

The chain couples TRBV7-9 to TRBJ2-5; 8 bases match TRBD2. The germline CDR1 and CDR2 sequences are SEHNR and FQNEAQ (reference sequence). With V trimmed by 5 bases and J by 5 bases, 4 bases remained unmatched. This CDR3 comprises 13 residues. CDR3 nucleotides: TGTGCCAGCAGCCTTAGCGGGGACGAGACCCAGTACTTC. Amino acids: CASSLSGDETQYF.

The V call is TRBV18, the J call TRBJ2-3; possible D gene TRBD2, 5 bases. The germline gives CDR1 KGHSH, CDR2 LQKENI. This CDR3 is 14 amino acids long. The V and J ends lost 0 bases and 1 base respectively, with 5 bases between them. The chain's CDR3 is CASSPPGGTDTQYF. CDR3 coding DNA: TGTGCCAGCTCACCACCGGGAGGCACAGATACGCAGTATTTT.

V gene TRBV9 combines with J gene TRBJ1-1; TRBD1 matches at 10 bases. The trim removed 4 bases at V and 4 bases at J, leaving 10 bases unmatched. This CDR3 contains 16 residues. Germline CDR1 and CDR2: SGDLS and YYNGEE. As DNA, the CDR3 is TGTGCCAGCAGCCTAGGGGACAGGGGTTCGGGCACTGAAGCTTTCTTT. Amino acids: CASSLGDRGSGTEAFF.

On this clone itself: The junction departs from germline at one end; a sequencing error may be responsible. The chain employs TRBV3-1 (or the pseudogene TRBV3-2) and TRBJ2-1; D is possibly TRBD1 (5 bases). The CDR3 spans 15 residues. From germline, CDR1 is LGHDT and CDR2 YNNKEL (reference sequence). The CDR3 nucleotides read TGTGCCAGCACCCAAGGTGGGGCTATCATAAATGAGCAGTTCTTC. It translates to CASTQGGAIINEQFF.